These T cell receptor beta chains were read from a single sample in a study of pediatric ulcerative colitis. Libraries were prepared by immunoSEQ multiplex PCR; TCRdb keeps only in-frame clonotypes and omits some of them. Of around 64,000 clones in the sample, 77% were seen once. Sequencing was performed on blood. These receptors were taken from a boy aged 5-17 years with moderate ulcerative colitis. Each CDR3 is given with its conserved first and last residue.

V | CDR3
TRBV15 | CATGGVTEAFF
TRBV10-1 | CASSTGGGNQPQHF
TRBV7-9 | CASSLQGNQPQHF
TRBV2 | CASRIRDTRSYEQYF
TRBV11-2 | CASSLDRRNEQFF
TRBV27 | CASTHTGELFF
TRBV4-1 | CASSQARTLDGYTF
TRBV21-1 | CASSKAWGFDTGELFF
TRBV6-6 | CASSPGGDTQYF
TRBV4-2 | CASSLTSGQIGQPQHF
TRBV5-1 | CASSLPRDSTEAFF
TRBV9 | CASSARTSGSFADTQYF
TRBV28 | CASSPAPPRREQFF
TRBV29-1 | CSVDKAGFTDTQYF
TRBV7-2 | CASSLNGGDTQYF
TRBV27 | CASSLGGLSYEQYF
TRBV6-6 | CASSYSTVTNEKLFF
TRBV7-3 | CASSFGGSSYNEQFF
TRBV19 | CASSRTGGSFATNEKLFF
TRBV18 | CASSPDITEAFF
TRBV4-1 | CASSLALRTRAYEQYF
TRBV15 | CATSTDRALSNTQYF
TRBV27 | CASIGGWTEAFF
TRBV27 | CASSSQDGASYEQYF
TRBV5-1 | CASSLTARQGNHEQYF
TRBV18 | CASSQGLQEKLFF
TRBV7-9 | CASSYPGTGIGEQYF
TRBV19 | CASSIRPDLYNEQFF
TRBV19 | CASTPPPGGYTEAFF
TRBV7-9 | CASSPDRGLFGEKLFF
TRBV6-1 | CASTPLAGTYNEQFF
TRBV5-4 | CASSFDLVGQETQYF
TRBV2 | CASKDSGSYNEQFF
TRBV7-8 | CASSLALIRATSYEQYF
TRBV30 | CACPGRWRNNEQFF
TRBV5-8 | CASSLGDRGFVETQYF
TRBV5-6 | CASSLGLPRLYGYTF
TRBV11-3 | CASSLGVADTQYF
TRBV27 | CASSDGVVNEQYF
TRBV19 | CASSIRQGQETQYF
TRBV4-3 | CASSQEAGTRLGEQFF
TRBV7-2 | CASSSLARNEQFF
TRBV4-2 | CASSQGLAGGSKTQYF
TRBV25-1 | CASSASYEQYF
TRBV2 | CASSEAGQGKAFF
TRBV2 | CASSEALAGGQETQYF
TRBV7-6 | CASSPAGPFSYEQYF
TRBV19 | CASSIGGGPRAF
TRBV30 | CAWSVIRGSPRGNTEAFF
TRBV2 | CASRQHKSSYEQYF
TRBV4-1 | CASSRIGLAATGELFF
TRBV7-6 | CASSLESGSYGYTF
TRBV6-4 | CASRDRGETNEQFF